Given below is one T cell receptor (beta chain) in context. Relative to the germline gene, one junction end is altered; a read error may explain this. The authors amplified TCR beta CDR3 regions, and they did so from RNA transcripts for repertoire sequencing. First-round RT-PCR employed HTBI primers, with a second-round multiplex PCR after it. Via MiXCR, TCRdb re-called the multiplex PCR reads, giving one row per CDR3 protein. The sample shows some 1.1 million distinct CDR3 sequences, around a third of them seen only once. Eligible hyperthyroidism cases comprised new diagnoses of under 2 months' duration in individuals aged 18 to 65. The data originate from a study of Graves' ophthalmopathy and Graves' hyperthyroidism. The CDR3 sequence is 15 residues long. Germline CDR1 LGHNA, CDR2 YSLEER.

This chain connects TRBV4-3 to TRBJ1-6; 9 nucleotides align to TRBD1. Sequencing input: peripheral blood or thyroid tissue (not recorded which). This clonotype was sampled from an adult man with Graves' hyperthyroidism. The CDR3 protein is CASSQPGTGYSLLHF. DNA for the CDR3: TGCGCCAGCAGCCAGCCCGGGACAGGGTACTCACTCCTCCACTTT.